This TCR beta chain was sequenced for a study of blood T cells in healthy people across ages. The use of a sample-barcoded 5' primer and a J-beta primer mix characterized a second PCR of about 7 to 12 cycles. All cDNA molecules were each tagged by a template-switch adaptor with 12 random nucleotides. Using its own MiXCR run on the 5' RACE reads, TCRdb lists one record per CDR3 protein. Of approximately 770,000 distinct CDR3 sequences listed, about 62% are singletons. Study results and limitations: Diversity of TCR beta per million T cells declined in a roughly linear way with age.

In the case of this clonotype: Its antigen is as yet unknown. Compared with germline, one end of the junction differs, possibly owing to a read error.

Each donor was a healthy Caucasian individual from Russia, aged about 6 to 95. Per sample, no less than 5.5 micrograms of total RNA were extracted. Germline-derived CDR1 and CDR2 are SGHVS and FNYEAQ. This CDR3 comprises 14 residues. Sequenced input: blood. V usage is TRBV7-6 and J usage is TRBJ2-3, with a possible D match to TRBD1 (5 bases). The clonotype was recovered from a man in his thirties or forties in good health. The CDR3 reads CASSLGYSTGTQYF. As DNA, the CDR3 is TGTGCCAGCAGCTTAGGGTATAGCACAGGTACGCAGTATTTT.